This is a list of T cell receptor beta chains from one sample in a study of identical twins. TCRdb re-called the 5' RACE reads through MiXCR, storing one row per CDR3 protein. This sample has 470,000 or so distinct CDR3 sequences, with 24% found just once. The sample was also reused in another study, on T cells expressing NK-cell markers.

The material sequenced was CD4+ T cells sorted from blood. Receptors originate from a woman aged 18-29 years in good health. CDR3s include the opening cysteine and the closing phenylalanine or tryptophan. The order of the fields is J gene, V gene, clone size, D gene, CDR3 protein, CDR3 DNA. The D gene is left open where the match is weak. The size of a clone is reported for some rows only, either as once, few or many, or as a class for expanded clones.

j_call: TRBJ2-5; v_call: TRBV7-2; clone_size: few; d_call: TRBD2; cdr3_aa: CASSFSGGAPETQYF; cdr3_nt: TGTGCCAGCAGCTTTAGCGGGGGGGCCCCAGAGACCCAGTACTTC
j_call: TRBJ2-7; v_call: TRBV11-2; clone_size: few; d_call: .; cdr3_aa: CASTPLALASYEQYF; cdr3_nt: TGTGCCAGCACCCCCCTCGCGTTGGCCAGCTACGAGCAGTACTTC
j_call: TRBJ2-5; v_call: TRBV12-3/TRBV12-4; clone_size: .; d_call: .; cdr3_aa: CASSLQGGGAQYF; cdr3_nt: TGTGCCAGCAGTTTACAAGGGGGGGGGGCCCAGTACTTC
j_call: TRBJ2-1; v_call: TRBV24-1; clone_size: few; d_call: .; cdr3_aa: CATSDRFQGEQFF; cdr3_nt: TGTGCCACCAGTGATCGTTTTCAAGGTGAGCAGTTCTTC
j_call: TRBJ2-1; v_call: TRBV30; clone_size: .; d_call: .; cdr3_aa: CAWSVGQRYNEQFF; cdr3_nt: TGTGCCTGGAGTGTGGGTCAGCGGTACAATGAGCAGTTCTTC
j_call: TRBJ1-5; v_call: TRBV5-4; clone_size: few; d_call: TRBD1; cdr3_aa: CASTQGGVFNQPQHF; cdr3_nt: TGTGCCAGCACCCAGGGGGGAGTCTTCAATCAGCCCCAGCATTTT
j_call: TRBJ2-4; v_call: TRBV7-2; clone_size: .; d_call: .; cdr3_aa: CASSLERQSNIQYF; cdr3_nt: TGTGCCAGCAGCTTAGAAAGGCAGTCCAACATTCAGTACTTC
j_call: TRBJ2-3; v_call: TRBV5-1; clone_size: few; d_call: TRBD1; cdr3_aa: CASSSGQDTDTQYF; cdr3_nt: TGCGCCAGCAGCTCCGGACAGGACACAGATACGCAGTATTTT
j_call: TRBJ2-2; v_call: TRBV12-3/TRBV12-4; clone_size: .; d_call: TRBD1; cdr3_aa: CASSPRQGPTGELFF; cdr3_nt: TGTGCCAGCAGTCCAAGACAGGGACCAACCGGGGAGCTGTTTTTT
j_call: TRBJ2-7; v_call: TRBV12-3/TRBV12-4; clone_size: .; d_call: TRBD1; cdr3_aa: CASSRGGLWEQYF; cdr3_nt: TGTGCCAGCAGTAGAGGGGGCCTTTGGGAGCAGTACTTC
j_call: TRBJ1-2; v_call: TRBV4-3; clone_size: few; d_call: .; cdr3_aa: CASSQEQEGGYGYTF; cdr3_nt: TGCGCCAGCAGCCAGGAACAGGAAGGGGGCTATGGCTACACCTTC
j_call: TRBJ1-5; v_call: TRBV20-1; clone_size: few; d_call: .; cdr3_aa: CSATPYEGWGNQPQHF; cdr3_nt: TGCAGTGCAACCCCCTATGAGGGTTGGGGCAATCAGCCCCAGCATTTT
j_call: TRBJ1-4; v_call: TRBV2; clone_size: few; d_call: .; cdr3_aa: CASRVKVGKLFF; cdr3_nt: TGTGCCAGCAGGGTGAAGGTGGGAAAACTGTTTTTT
j_call: TRBJ1-5; v_call: TRBV7-8; clone_size: .; d_call: .; cdr3_aa: CASSLDGGRNQPQHF; cdr3_nt: TGTGCCAGCAGCTTGGACGGTGGGCGGAACCAGCCCCAGCATTTT
j_call: TRBJ2-7; v_call: TRBV11-1; clone_size: .; d_call: TRBD2; cdr3_aa: CASSLGPGLAGPTYEQYF; cdr3_nt: TGTGCCAGCAGCTTAGGCCCAGGACTAGCGGGACCTACCTACGAGCAGTACTTC
j_call: TRBJ1-2; v_call: TRBV7-2; clone_size: .; d_call: .; cdr3_aa: CASSGAGRPLNYGYTF; cdr3_nt: TGTGCCAGCAGCGGCGCAGGGCGGCCCTTAAACTATGGCTACACCTTC
j_call: TRBJ2-5; v_call: TRBV7-2; clone_size: .; d_call: .; cdr3_aa: CASSFAANQETQYF; cdr3_nt: TGTGCCAGCAGCTTTGCTGCGAACCAAGAGACCCAGTACTTC